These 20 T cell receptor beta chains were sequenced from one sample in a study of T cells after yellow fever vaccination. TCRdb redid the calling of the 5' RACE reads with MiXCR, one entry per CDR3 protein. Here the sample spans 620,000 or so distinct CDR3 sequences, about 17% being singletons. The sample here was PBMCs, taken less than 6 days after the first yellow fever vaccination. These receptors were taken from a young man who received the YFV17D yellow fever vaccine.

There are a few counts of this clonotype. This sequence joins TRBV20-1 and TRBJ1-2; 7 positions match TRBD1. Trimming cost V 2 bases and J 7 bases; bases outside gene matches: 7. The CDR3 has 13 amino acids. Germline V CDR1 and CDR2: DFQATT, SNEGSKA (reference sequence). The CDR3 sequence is CSARPHEGAGYTF. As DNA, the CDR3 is TGCAGTGCTAGACCACATGAGGGGGCTGGCTACACCTTC.

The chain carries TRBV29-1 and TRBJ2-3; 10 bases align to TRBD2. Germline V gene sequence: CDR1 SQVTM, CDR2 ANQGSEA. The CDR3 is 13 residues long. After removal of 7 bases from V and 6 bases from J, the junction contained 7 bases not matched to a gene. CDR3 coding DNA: TGCAGCGGCAGCGGGGGGGAGACCGATACGCAGTATTTT. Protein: CSGSGGETDTQYF.

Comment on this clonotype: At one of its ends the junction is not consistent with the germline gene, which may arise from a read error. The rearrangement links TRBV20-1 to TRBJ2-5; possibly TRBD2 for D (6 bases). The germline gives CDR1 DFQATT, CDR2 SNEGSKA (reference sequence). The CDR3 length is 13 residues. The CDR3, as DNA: TGCAGTGATAGACGGCGGGGTGGGGAGACCCAGTACTTC. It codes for CSDRRRGGETQYF.

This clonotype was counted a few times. The CDR3, as DNA: TGTGCCAGCAGCTTACATAGCGGGGCTAGCACAGATACGCAGTATTTT. Translated: CASSLHSGASTDTQYF. The rearrangement uses TRBV7-2 and TRBJ2-3, with 8 bases matching TRBD2. J was trimmed by 0 bases and V by 2 bases; bases with no gene match: 4. Germline V gene data show CDR1 as SGHTA and CDR2 as FQGNSA. This CDR3 is built from 16 residues.

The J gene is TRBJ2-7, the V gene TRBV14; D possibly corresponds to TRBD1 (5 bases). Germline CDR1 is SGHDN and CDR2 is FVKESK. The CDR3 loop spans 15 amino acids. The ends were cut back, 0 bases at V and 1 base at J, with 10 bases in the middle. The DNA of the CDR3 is TGTGCCAGCAGCCAAGAGTCAGGGAAGTCCTACGAGCAGTACTTC. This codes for CASSQESGKSYEQYF.

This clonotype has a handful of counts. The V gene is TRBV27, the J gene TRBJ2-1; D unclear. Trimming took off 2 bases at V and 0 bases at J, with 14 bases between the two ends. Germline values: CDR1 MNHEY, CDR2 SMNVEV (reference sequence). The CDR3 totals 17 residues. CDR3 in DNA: TGTGCCAGCAGTTTAGTTGACTGGTTTGGCTCCTACAATGAGCAGTTCTTC. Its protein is CASSLVDWFGSYNEQFF.

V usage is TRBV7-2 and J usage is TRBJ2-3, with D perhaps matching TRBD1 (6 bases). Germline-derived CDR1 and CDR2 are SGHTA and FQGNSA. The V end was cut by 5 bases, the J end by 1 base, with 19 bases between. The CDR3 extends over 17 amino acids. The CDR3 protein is CASSAMQGIWGTDTQYF. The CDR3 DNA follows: TGTGCCAGCAGCGCAATGCAGGGGATCTGGGGCACAGATACGCAGTATTTT.

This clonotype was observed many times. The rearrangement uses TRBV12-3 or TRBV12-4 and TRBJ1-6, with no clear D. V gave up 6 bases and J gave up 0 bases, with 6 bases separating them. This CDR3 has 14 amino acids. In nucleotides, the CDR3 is TGTGCCAGCAGAGCTAGCTCCTATAATTCACCCCTCCACTTT. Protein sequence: CASRASSYNSPLHF.

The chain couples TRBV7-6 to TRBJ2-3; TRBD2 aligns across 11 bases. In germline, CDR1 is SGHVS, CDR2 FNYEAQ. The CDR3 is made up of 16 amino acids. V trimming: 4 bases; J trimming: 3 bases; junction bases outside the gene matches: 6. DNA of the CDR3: TGTGCCAGCAGCTACATAGCGGGGGGGACAACAGATACGCAGTATTTT. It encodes CASSYIAGGTTDTQYF. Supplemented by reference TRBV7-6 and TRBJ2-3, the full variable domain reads GAGVSQSPRYKVTKRGQDVALRCDPISGHVSLYWYRQALGQGPEFLTYFNYEAQQDKSGLPNDRFSAERPEGSISTLTIQRTEQRDSAMYRCASSYIAGGTTDTQYFGPGTRLTVL.

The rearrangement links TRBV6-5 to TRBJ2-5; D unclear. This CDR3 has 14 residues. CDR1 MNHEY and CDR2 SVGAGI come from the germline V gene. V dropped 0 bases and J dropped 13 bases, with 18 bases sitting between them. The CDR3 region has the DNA TGTGCCAGCAGTTACTCGTCACCCGGCCCACCTCGGTACTTC. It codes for CASSYSSPGPPRYF.

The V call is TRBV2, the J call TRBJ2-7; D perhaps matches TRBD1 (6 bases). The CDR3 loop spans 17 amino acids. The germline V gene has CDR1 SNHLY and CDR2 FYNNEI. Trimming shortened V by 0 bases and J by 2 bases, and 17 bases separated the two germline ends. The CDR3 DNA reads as TGTGCCAGCAGTGAAGCGCTTCTACAGGGAACGACCTACGAGCAGTACTTC. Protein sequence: CASSEALLQGTTYEQYF.

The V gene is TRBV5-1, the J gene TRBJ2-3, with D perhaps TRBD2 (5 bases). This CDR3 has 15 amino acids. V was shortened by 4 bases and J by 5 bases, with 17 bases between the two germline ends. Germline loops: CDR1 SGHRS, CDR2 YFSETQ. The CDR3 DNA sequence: TGCGCCAGCAGCGGAGCGGCCACCACTCAAGATACGCAGTATTTT. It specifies CASSGAATTQDTQYF.

CDR3 coding DNA: TGTGCCAGCAGTGTATCCGGGACAGGGGGCTATCAGCCCCAGCATTTT. Translating it yields CASSVSGTGGYQPQHF. The chain has TRBV6-2 or TRBV6-3 and TRBJ1-5; TRBD1 matches at 12 bases. The length of the CDR3 is 16 residues. Germline V CDR1 and CDR2: MNHEY, SVGEGT. The junction had 7 bases not matched to a gene; V was cut back by 5 bases and J by 5 bases.

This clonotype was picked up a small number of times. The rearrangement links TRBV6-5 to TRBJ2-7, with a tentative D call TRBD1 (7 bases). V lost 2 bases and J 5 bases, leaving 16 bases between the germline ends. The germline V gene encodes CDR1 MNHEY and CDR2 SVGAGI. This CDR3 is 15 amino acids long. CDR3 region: CASSYRPQGEDEQYV. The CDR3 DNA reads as TGTGCCAGCAGTTACCGTCCTCAGGGGGAGGACGAGCAGTACGTC.

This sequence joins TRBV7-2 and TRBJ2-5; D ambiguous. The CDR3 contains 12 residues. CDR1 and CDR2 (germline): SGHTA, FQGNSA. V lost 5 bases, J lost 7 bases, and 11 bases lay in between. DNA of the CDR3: TGTGCCAGCAGCCCCCCCCCGGGGACCCAGTACTTC. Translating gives CASSPPPGTQYF.

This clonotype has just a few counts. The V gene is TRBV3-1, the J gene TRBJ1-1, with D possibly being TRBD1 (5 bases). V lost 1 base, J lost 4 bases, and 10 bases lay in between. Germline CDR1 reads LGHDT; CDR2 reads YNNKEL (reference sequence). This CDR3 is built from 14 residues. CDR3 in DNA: TGTGCCAGCAGCCAAGGGGGCAAGGGCACTGAAGCTTTCTTT. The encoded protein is CASSQGGKGTEAFF.

CDR3 bases: TGCAGTGCTAGAGAGGCCGGGAAAAGGGATAATTCACCCCTCCACTTT. Translation: CSAREAGKRDNSPLHF. The chain employs TRBV20-1 and TRBJ1-6, with D unclear. V was pared by 0 bases and J by 5 bases, with 14 bases between. The CDR3 loop spans 16 amino acids. CDR1 and CDR2 (germline): DFQATT, SNEGSKA (reference sequence).

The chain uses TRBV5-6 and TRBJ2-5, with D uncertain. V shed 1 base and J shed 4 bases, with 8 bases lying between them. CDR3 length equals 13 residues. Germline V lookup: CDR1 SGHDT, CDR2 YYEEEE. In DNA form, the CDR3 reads TGTGCCAGCAGCTTGCGACGGGTAGAGACCCAGTACTTC. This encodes CASSLRRVETQYF. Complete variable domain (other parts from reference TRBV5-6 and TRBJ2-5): DAGVTQSPTHLIKTRGQQVTLRCSPKSGHDTVSWYQQALGQGPQFIFQYYEEEERQRGNFPDRFSGHQFPNYSSELNVNALLLGDSALYLCASSLRRVETQYFGPGTRLLVL.

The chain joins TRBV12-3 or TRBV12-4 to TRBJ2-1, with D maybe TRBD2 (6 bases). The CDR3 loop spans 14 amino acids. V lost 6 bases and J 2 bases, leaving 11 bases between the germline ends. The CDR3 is CASSEAGPYNEQFF. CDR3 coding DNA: TGTGCCAGCAGCGAAGCGGGCCCCTACAATGAGCAGTTCTTC.

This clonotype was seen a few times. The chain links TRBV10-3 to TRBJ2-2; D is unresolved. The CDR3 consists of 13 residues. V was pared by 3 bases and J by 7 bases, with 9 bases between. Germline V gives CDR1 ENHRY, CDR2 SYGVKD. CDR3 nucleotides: TGTGCCATCAGTGATGGGGTCGTCGGGGAGCTGTTTTTT. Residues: CAISDGVVGELFF.